This is a list of T cell receptor beta chains from one sample in a study of shared clonotypes between healthy human individuals. The data were produced by immunoSEQ multiplex PCR, yet TCRdb's version contains in-frame clones alone and is incomplete. The sample records fewer than 1.6 million clones, 98% being singletons. Sequenced sample: naive CD4+ T cells sorted from blood. These TCRs come from a man aged 30-40 years in good health. Each CDR3 is given with its conserved first and last residue. The D gene is left open where the match is weak. Some rows mark clone size as missing; the rest say once, few, many or name a class of expanded clone.

size: -
V: TRBV19
D: TRBD1
J: TRBJ1-1
DNA: TGTGCCAGTAGTATAGATCGGACAGGGAACACTGAAGCTTTCTTT
CDR3: CASSIDRTGNTEAFF

size: -
V: TRBV2
D: TRBD1
J: TRBJ2-7
DNA: TGTGCCAGCAGTGAGACAGGGGGAAGGTTTGATGAGCAGTACTTC
CDR3: CASSETGGRFDEQYF

size: -
V: TRBV7-6
D: -
J: TRBJ2-5
DNA: TGTGCCAGCAGCTTAGTTGTCAGAGAGACCCAGTACTTC
CDR3: CASSLVVRETQYF

size: -
V: TRBV28
D: -
J: TRBJ2-7
DNA: TGTGCCAGCAGTTTAGGGTCAGGGACCTTTCAAGAGCAGTACTTC
CDR3: CASSLGSGTFQEQYF

size: -
V: TRBV6-5
D: -
J: TRBJ2-7
DNA: TGTGCCAGCAGTTACCGGGGTATCTACGAGCAGTACTTC
CDR3: CASSYRGIYEQYF

size: -
V: TRBV5-5
D: TRBD1
J: TRBJ2-7
DNA: TGTGCCAGCAGTAGGACAGGATCCTCCTACGAGCAGTACTTC
CDR3: CASSRTGSSYEQYF

size: -
V: TRBV7-2
D: -
J: TRBJ2-2
DNA: TGTGCCAGCAGCTTAGCGGGGGAGTCGAACACCGGGGAGCTGTTTTTT
CDR3: CASSLAGESNTGELFF

size: -
V: TRBV21-1
D: -
J: TRBJ2-1
DNA: TGTGCCAGCAGCAATAGGGGGCCTTCTGTCGATGAGCAGTTCTTC
CDR3: CASSNRGPSVDEQFF

size: -
V: TRBV7-2
D: -
J: TRBJ1-5
DNA: TGTGCCAGCAGCTTTGGGGCCAGTCAGCCCCAGCATTTT
CDR3: CASSFGASQPQHF

size: -
V: TRBV5-6
D: -
J: TRBJ2-7
DNA: TGTGCCAGCAGCCCTGGGGCCAGCGGAGGTCCAGAGTCCTACGAGCAGTACTTC
CDR3: CASSPGASGGPESYEQYF

size: -
V: TRBV10-1
D: -
J: TRBJ1-1
DNA: TGCGCCAGCAGCCTCAAAACCTCCGGGACTGAAGCTTTCTTT
CDR3: CASSLKTSGTEAFF

size: -
V: TRBV18
D: -
J: TRBJ2-3
DNA: TGTGCCAGCTCACCGCGCATTAACCGAATGGTTAGCACAGATACGCAGTATTTT
CDR3: CASSPRINRMVSTDTQYF

size: once
V: TRBV2
D: -
J: TRBJ1-4
DNA: TGTGCCAGCCTAGGGATCGCTGCAACTAATGAAAAACTGTTTTTT
CDR3: CASLGIAATNEKLFF

size: -
V: TRBV5-6
D: -
J: TRBJ2-7
DNA: TGTGCCAGCAGCTTTACCCGCCAGGGGACCGCGTTCCACGAGCAGTACTTC
CDR3: CASSFTRQGTAFHEQYF

size: -
V: TRBV28
D: -
J: TRBJ2-1
DNA: TGTGCCAGCACCACTCGGGAAGCGGACTCCTACAATGAGCAGTTCTTC
CDR3: CASTTREADSYNEQFF

size: -
V: TRBV19
D: -
J: TRBJ2-3
DNA: TGTGCCAGTACATACACCATGGACCCAGATACGCAGTATTTT
CDR3: CASTYTMDPDTQYF

size: -
V: TRBV28
D: -
J: TRBJ2-7
DNA: TGTGCCAGCAGTGGGCGGACCAGACACTACGAGCAGTACTTC
CDR3: CASSGRTRHYEQYF

size: -
V: TRBV7-2
D: -
J: TRBJ2-7
DNA: TGTGCCAGCAGCTCTCGCTTCGGCCTCGATGGGGAGCAGTACTTC
CDR3: CASSSRFGLDGEQYF

size: -
V: TRBV15
D: TRBD1
J: TRBJ2-6
DNA: TGTGCCACCAGCAGAGATAGGGGACAGCTGGGATCTGGGGCCAACGTCCTGACTTTC
CDR3: CATSRDRGQLGSGANVLTF

size: -
V: TRBV15
D: TRBD1
J: TRBJ2-7
DNA: TGTGCCACCAGCTCTGAGGTCGGGACAGGACTCTACGAGCAGTACTTC
CDR3: CATSSEVGTGLYEQYF

size: -
V: TRBV6-1
D: -
J: TRBJ2-7
DNA: TGTGCCAGCAGTGAAGCAGGACAGCCCTACGAGCAGTACTTC
CDR3: CASSEAGQPYEQYF

size: once
V: TRBV5-1
D: TRBD2
J: TRBJ2-7
DNA: TGCGCCAGCAGCTTGTTTGGGACTAGCGGGAACGAGCAGTACTTC
CDR3: CASSLFGTSGNEQYF

size: once
V: TRBV5-1
D: TRBD2
J: TRBJ2-2
DNA: TGCGCCAGCAGCGCGGGACTAGCGGGAGGGGGATCCGGGGAGCTGTTTTTT
CDR3: CASSAGLAGGGSGELFF

size: -
V: TRBV7-3
D: -
J: TRBJ2-5
DNA: TGTGCCAGCAGCGCAACCGCAGGGATTCGAGAGACCCAGTACTTC
CDR3: CASSATAGIRETQYF

size: -
V: TRBV18
D: -
J: TRBJ2-1
DNA: TGTGCCAGCTCACCGTCTTACAATGAGCAGTTCTTC
CDR3: CASSPSYNEQFF

size: -
V: TRBV14
D: TRBD2
J: TRBJ2-3
DNA: TGTGCCAGCAGCCCCGGACTAGCGCGAAGCACAGATACGCAGTATTTT
CDR3: CASSPGLARSTDTQYF

size: -
V: TRBV5-5
D: -
J: TRBJ2-1
DNA: TGTGCCAGCGACCGGGACGGAACCTACAATGAGCAGTTCTTC
CDR3: CASDRDGTYNEQFF

size: -
V: TRBV18
D: TRBD1
J: TRBJ2-1
DNA: TGTGCCAGCTCACCAGCAGGGGGCACCTACAATGAGCAGTTCTTC
CDR3: CASSPAGGTYNEQFF

size: -
V: TRBV7-9
D: -
J: TRBJ2-4
DNA: TGTGCCAGCAGCTTAGGACACCTACTAGCCAAAAACATTCAGTACTTC
CDR3: CASSLGHLLAKNIQYF

size: -
V: TRBV5-1
D: TRBD2
J: TRBJ2-2
DNA: TGCGCCAGCAGCTTGGAACTAGCGGGAGGGCCGGGGAACACCGGGGAGCTGTTTTTT
CDR3: CASSLELAGGPGNTGELFF

size: -
V: TRBV5-1
D: -
J: TRBJ2-2
DNA: TGCGCCAGCAGCTTGTCAGTCGCTGTGAACACCGGGGAGCTGTTTTTT
CDR3: CASSLSVAVNTGELFF

size: -
V: TRBV9
D: -
J: TRBJ2-3
DNA: TGTGCCAGCAGCCCCCTGGGAGATACGCAGTATTTT
CDR3: CASSPLGDTQYF

size: once
V: TRBV5-1
D: -
J: TRBJ2-7
DNA: TGCGCCAGCAGCTTGGATCCGGGGCTCTACGAGCAGTACTTC
CDR3: CASSLDPGLYEQYF

size: once
V: TRBV28
D: -
J: TRBJ2-3
DNA: TGTGCCAGCAGTTTAGACAGCACCTTGGATACGCAGTATTTT
CDR3: CASSLDSTLDTQYF

size: -
V: TRBV18
D: TRBD1
J: TRBJ2-1
DNA: TGTGCCAGCTCACCCCGGGGGACAGGGGAAAACAATGAGCAGTTCTTC
CDR3: CASSPRGTGENNEQFF

size: -
V: TRBV13
D: TRBD2
J: TRBJ2-7
DNA: TGTGCCAGCAGCGCGGACCACCCGGGGGGCGAGCAGTACTTC
CDR3: CASSADHPGGEQYF

size: -
V: TRBV19
D: -
J: TRBJ2-3
DNA: TGTGCCAGTAGTATCGGAGGGCCGAAAGCGCAGTATTTT
CDR3: CASSIGGPKAQYF

size: -
V: TRBV30
D: -
J: TRBJ2-7
DNA: TGTGCCTGGAGTCTGGTCTACGAGCAGTACTTC
CDR3: CAWSLVYEQYF

size: -
V: TRBV5-6
D: -
J: TRBJ2-7
DNA: TGTGCCAGCAGCAAAAAACACGAGCAGTACTTC
CDR3: CASSKKHEQYF

size: -
V: TRBV7-8
D: -
J: TRBJ2-2
DNA: TGTGCCAGCAGCCGACACGGAGGAGGGGGCGGGGAGCTGTTTTTT
CDR3: CASSRHGGGGGELFF

size: -
V: TRBV6-6
D: -
J: TRBJ1-5
DNA: TGTGCCAGCAGTTACGCCGAGACGCCCCAGCATTTT
CDR3: CASSYAETPQHF

size: once
V: TRBV30
D: -
J: TRBJ1-5
DNA: TGTGCCTGGAGTGGGGGGAGGGAGGATCAGCCCCAGCATTTT
CDR3: CAWSGGREDQPQHF

size: -
V: TRBV28
D: -
J: TRBJ1-1
DNA: TGTGCCAGCACTTTTGGGACACTGGGGAACACTGAAGCTTTCTTT
CDR3: CASTFGTLGNTEAFF

size: -
V: TRBV7-2
D: -
J: TRBJ2-1
DNA: TGTGCCAGCAGCATGCCCGGGACGAAATATGAGCAGTTCTTC
CDR3: CASSMPGTKYEQFF

size: -
V: TRBV7-2
D: -
J: TRBJ1-5
DNA: TGTGCCAGCAGCTTCAGCCGGTTTAGCAATCAGCCCCAGCATTTT
CDR3: CASSFSRFSNQPQHF

size: -
V: TRBV7-2
D: -
J: TRBJ1-5
DNA: TGTGCCAGCAGCTTATTTGGGGAGCCGCCCCAGCATTTT
CDR3: CASSLFGEPPQHF

size: -
V: TRBV5-6
D: TRBD2
J: TRBJ2-3
DNA: TGTGCCAGCAGCTCAAGGTTCTTGGGACTAGCCGACACAGATACGCAGTATTTT
CDR3: CASSSRFLGLADTDTQYF

size: -
V: TRBV29-1
D: -
J: TRBJ1-1
DNA: TGCGGAGTCTGGGACATTCAAGCTTTCTTT
CDR3: CGVWDIQAFF

size: -
V: TRBV4-1
D: -
J: TRBJ2-1
DNA: TGCGCCAGCAGCCAAGAGCGAACGAGCTCCTACAATGAGCAGTTCTTC
CDR3: CASSQERTSSYNEQFF

size: -
V: TRBV29-1
D: -
J: TRBJ2-1
DNA: TGCAGCGTCCCAGTAGGGGTTTCTTCAAATGAGCAGTTCTTC
CDR3: CSVPVGVSSNEQFF

size: -
V: TRBV18
D: -
J: TRBJ2-3
DNA: TGTGCCAGCTCAAGACAGGAGGGCGGTGCGCGTACGCAGTATTTT
CDR3: CASSRQEGGARTQYF

size: -
V: TRBV27
D: TRBD1
J: TRBJ2-7
DNA: TGTGCCAGCAGTTTAAGAGGCGACAGGGGTTCTCGAGGATACGAGCAGTACTTC
CDR3: CASSLRGDRGSRGYEQYF

size: -
V: TRBV19
D: -
J: TRBJ1-1
DNA: TGTGCCAGTAGTCAAACTACAGTTGAAGCTTTCTTT
CDR3: CASSQTTVEAFF

size: -
V: TRBV7-9
D: -
J: TRBJ2-7
DNA: TGTGCCAGCAGGGCACGGGGAGCTAGCTACTACGAGCAGTACTTC
CDR3: CASRARGASYYEQYF

size: -
V: TRBV6-1
D: -
J: TRBJ1-5
DNA: TGTGCCAGCAGTGAAGTAGGGAGGGCGAGCAATCAGCCCCAGCATTTT
CDR3: CASSEVGRASNQPQHF

size: -
V: TRBV18
D: -
J: TRBJ2-2
DNA: TGTGCCAGCTCACCACCGAGCAAGGGAGGGGAGCTGTTTTTT
CDR3: CASSPPSKGGELFF